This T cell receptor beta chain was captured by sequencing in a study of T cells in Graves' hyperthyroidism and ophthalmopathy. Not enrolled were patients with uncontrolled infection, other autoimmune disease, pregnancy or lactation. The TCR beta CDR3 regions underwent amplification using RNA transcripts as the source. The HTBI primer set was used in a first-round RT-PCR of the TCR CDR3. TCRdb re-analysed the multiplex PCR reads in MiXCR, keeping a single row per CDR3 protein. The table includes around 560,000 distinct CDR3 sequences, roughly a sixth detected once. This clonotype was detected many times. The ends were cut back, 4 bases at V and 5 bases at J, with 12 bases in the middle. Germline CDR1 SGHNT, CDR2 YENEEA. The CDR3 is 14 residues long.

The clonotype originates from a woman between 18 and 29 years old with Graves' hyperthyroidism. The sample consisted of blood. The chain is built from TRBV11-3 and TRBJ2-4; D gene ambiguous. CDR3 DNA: TGTGCCAGCAGCTACCGTGGCGGACAAAACATTCAGTACTTC. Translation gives CASSYRGGQNIQYF.